This section outlines one T cell receptor (beta chain) sequence together with its context. Its antigen is still unknown. This specimen belongs to a study of T cell responses to AZD1222 COVID-19 vaccine. General study points: Spike was spanned by vaccine-associated CD4 TCRs, which were dominant at 160-218 and 743-854. None of the repertoires were sampled until the peak T cell response had passed. Spike-specific TCR breadth and depth grew following two AZD1222 doses. Clonal diversity may have been underestimated in mostly white British donors.

Germline V gene sequence: CDR1 SGHTS, CDR2 YDEGEE. The CDR3 is 15 amino acids. Trimming took off 5 bases at V and 1 base at J, with 15 bases between the two ends. The table came from immunoSEQ multiplex PCR; TCRdb's copy has only in-frame clones and leaves some out. The table includes about 170,000 clones, 85% to 95% detected once. The sequencing used peripheral blood, collected on day 0 of AZD1222 vaccination. This receptor was obtained from an adult in good health. The V and J genes are TRBV5-8 and TRBJ1-1; D not resolved. CDR3 DNA sequence: TGTGCCAGCAGTTATAGGGCGGGCGCGAACACTGAAGCTTTCTTT. Amino acid sequence: CASSYRAGANTEAFF.